This T cell receptor beta chain was recovered during a study of radiotherapy plus CTLA-4 blockade in lung cancer. Sequencing was performed with immunoSEQ multiplex PCR; in TCRdb, only in-frame clones are kept and a portion is missing. The table records approximately 81,000 clones, 78% of them present only once. From germline, CDR1 is SGHNT and CDR2 YYREEE (reference sequence). The ends were cut back, 4 bases at V and 2 bases at J, with 9 bases in the middle. The CDR3 extends over 13 amino acids. The receptor comes from a human donor with non-small cell lung cancer who had a partial response to radiotherapy plus ipilimumab. Some clones in this sample may be carry-over from other donors' samples. This sequence joins TRBV5-4 and TRBJ1-2, with D possibly matching TRBD1 (5 bases). The input for sequencing was peripheral blood, taken from a patient treated with radiotherapy plus ipilimumab. In nucleotides, the CDR3 is TGTGCCAGCAGCCGGGACTGGAACTATGGCTACACCTTC. Translated: CASSRDWNYGYTF. Complete variable domain (other parts from reference TRBV5-4 and TRBJ1-2): ETGVTQSPTHLIKTRGQQVTLRCSSQSGHNTVSWYQQALGQGPQFIFQYYREEENGRGNFPPRFSGLQFPNYSSELNVNALELDDSALYLCASSRDWNYGYTFGSGTRLTVV.